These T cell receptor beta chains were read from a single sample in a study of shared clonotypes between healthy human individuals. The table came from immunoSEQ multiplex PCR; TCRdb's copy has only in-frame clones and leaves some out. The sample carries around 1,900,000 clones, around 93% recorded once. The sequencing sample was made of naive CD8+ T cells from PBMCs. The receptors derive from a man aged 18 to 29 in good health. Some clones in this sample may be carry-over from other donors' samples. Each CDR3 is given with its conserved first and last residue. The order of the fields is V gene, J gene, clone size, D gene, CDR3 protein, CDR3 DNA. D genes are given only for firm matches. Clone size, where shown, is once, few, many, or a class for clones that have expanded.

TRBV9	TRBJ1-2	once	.	CASSSTDTLLEYRYTF	TGTGCCAGCAGCTCCACTGACACCCTCTTGGAGTATCGCTACACCTTC
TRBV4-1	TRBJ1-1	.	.	CASSQDSPRTVNTEAFF	TGCGCCAGCAGCCAAGATTCCCCAAGGACAGTGAACACTGAAGCTTTCTTT
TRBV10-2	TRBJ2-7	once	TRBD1	CASSNTVGGLSSYEQYF	TGCGCCAGCAGTAATACTGTAGGGGGCCTAAGCTCCTACGAGCAGTACTTC
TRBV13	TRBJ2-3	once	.	CASSARRREPTDTQYF	TGTGCCAGCAGCGCCCGCCGGAGGGAACCCACAGATACGCAGTATTTT
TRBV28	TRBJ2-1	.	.	CASTPSPGSYNEQFF	TGTGCCAGCACCCCCTCGCCAGGGAGTTATAATGAGCAGTTCTTC
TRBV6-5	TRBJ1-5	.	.	CASSYSGIQPQHF	TGTGCCAGCAGTTACTCGGGGATTCAGCCCCAGCATTTT
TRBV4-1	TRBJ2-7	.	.	CASSQAGDEQYF	TGCGCCAGCAGCCAAGCGGGCGACGAGCAGTACTTC
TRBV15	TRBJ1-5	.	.	CATSRDWGSNQPQHF	TGTGCCACCAGCAGAGATTGGGGCTCCAATCAGCCCCAGCATTTT
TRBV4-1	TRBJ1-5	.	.	CASSQDMEEQPQHF	TGCGCCAGCAGCCAAGATATGGAAGAACAGCCCCAGCATTTT
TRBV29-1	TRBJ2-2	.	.	CSVVWTYRNTGELFF	TGCAGCGTTGTTTGGACCTACAGGAACACCGGGGAGCTGTTTTTT
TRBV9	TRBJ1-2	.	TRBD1	CASSGGTGSGYTF	TGTGCCAGCAGCGGAGGGACAGGGTCTGGCTACACCTTC
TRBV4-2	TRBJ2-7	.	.	CASSQETRGHEQYF	TGTGCCAGCAGCCAAGAAACCAGGGGCCACGAGCAGTACTTC
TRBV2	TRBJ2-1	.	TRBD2	CATITSGRASEQFF	TGTGCCACCATTACTAGCGGGAGGGCCAGTGAGCAGTTCTTC
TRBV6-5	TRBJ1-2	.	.	CASSYSIKTYGYTF	TGTGCCAGCAGTTACTCGATAAAGACCTATGGCTACACCTTC
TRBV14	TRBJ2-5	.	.	CASSQSGPQETQYF	TGTGCCAGCAGCCAATCGGGACCCCAAGAGACCCAGTACTTC
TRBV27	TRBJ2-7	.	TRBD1	CASSFISGQGAYEQYF	TGTGCCAGCAGTTTCATTTCGGGACAGGGAGCCTACGAGCAGTACTTC
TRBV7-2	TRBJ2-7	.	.	CASSLPAGGYEQYF	TGTGCCAGCAGCCTTCCGGCCGGAGGCTACGAGCAGTACTTC
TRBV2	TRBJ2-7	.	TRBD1	CASSEGDRGGLYEQYF	TGTGCCAGCAGTGAGGGAGACAGGGGTGGTCTGTACGAGCAGTACTTC
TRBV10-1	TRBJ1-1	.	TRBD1	CASSESDREFAEAFF	TGCGCCAGCAGTGAGTCGGACAGGGAATTCGCTGAAGCTTTCTTT
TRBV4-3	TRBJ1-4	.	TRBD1	CASSPGTALGEKLFF	TGCGCCAGCAGCCCGGGGACAGCCCTTGGGGAAAAACTGTTTTTT
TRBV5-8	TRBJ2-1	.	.	CASSLVWGYSYNEQFF	TGTGCCAGCAGCTTGGTCTGGGGGTACTCCTACAATGAGCAGTTCTTC
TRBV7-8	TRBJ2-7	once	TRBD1	CASSRKTGSSYEQYF	TGTGCCAGCAGTCGAAAGACAGGGTCATCCTACGAGCAGTACTTC
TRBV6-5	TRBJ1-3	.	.	CASSYAAGSSGNTIYF	TGTGCCAGCAGTTACGCGGCAGGATCCTCTGGAAACACCATATATTTT
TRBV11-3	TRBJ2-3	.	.	CASSLDLGTDTQYF	TGTGCCAGCAGCTTAGATCTTGGCACAGATACGCAGTATTTT
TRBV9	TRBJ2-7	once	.	CASSQGQGEQYF	TGTGCCAGCAGCCAGGGGCAGGGGGAGCAGTACTTC
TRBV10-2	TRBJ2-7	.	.	CASSESVGGALEQYF	TGCGCCAGCAGTGAGTCGGTAGGGGGGGCCCTCGAGCAGTACTTC
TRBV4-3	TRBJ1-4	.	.	CASSQDLTVMNEKLFF	TGCGCCAGCAGCCAAGATCTGACGGTAATGAATGAAAAACTGTTTTTT
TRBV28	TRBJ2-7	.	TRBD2	CASRTSGRATSHEQYF	TGTGCCAGTAGGACTAGCGGGAGGGCCACAAGCCACGAGCAGTACTTC
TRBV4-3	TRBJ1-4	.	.	CASSQGKGRGDEKLFF	TGCGCCAGCAGCCAAGGAAAGGGGCGGGGGGATGAAAAACTGTTTTTT
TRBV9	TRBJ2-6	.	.	CASSVAWGKNSGANVLTF	TGTGCCAGCAGCGTAGCATGGGGAAAAAACTCTGGGGCCAACGTCCTGACTTTC
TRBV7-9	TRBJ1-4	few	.	CASSLPEATNEKLFF	TGTGCCAGCAGCCTACCGGAAGCAACTAATGAAAAACTGTTTTTT
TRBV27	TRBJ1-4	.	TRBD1	CASSPDRANEKLFF	TGTGCCAGCAGTCCGGACAGGGCTAATGAAAAACTGTTTTTT
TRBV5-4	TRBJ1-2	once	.	CASSLEVPGYGYTF	TGTGCCAGCAGCTTGGAGGTCCCAGGCTATGGCTACACCTTC
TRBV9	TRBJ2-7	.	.	CASSDSWDRNLEQYF	TGTGCCAGCAGTGACAGTTGGGACCGAAATCTCGAGCAGTACTTC
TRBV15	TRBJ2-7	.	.	CATSPSRTISYEQYF	TGTGCCACCAGCCCAAGCCGGACAATCTCCTACGAGCAGTACTTC
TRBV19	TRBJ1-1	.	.	CASRLGRTEAFF	TGTGCCAGTAGATTGGGACGGACTGAAGCTTTCTTT
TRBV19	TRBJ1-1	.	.	CASSIGPLTGGGENTEAFF	TGTGCCAGTAGTATAGGCCCCCTGACAGGAGGGGGGGAGAACACTGAAGCTTTCTTT